Listed here are 8 T cell receptor beta chains from one sample, sequenced in a study of spatial heterogeneity in lung cancer. Time point noted: blood at routine non-recurrence follow-up after resection. No cell sorting; template was whole RNA from tumor, lung tissue or PBMC. MiXCR, run by TCRdb on the 5' RACE reads, gives a single entry per CDR3 protein. The sample lists some 120,000 distinct CDR3 sequences; 12% were seen once. This sample comprised PBMCs, obtained at follow-up. The receptor set was obtained from a male donor with early-stage non-small cell lung cancer.

The chain employs TRBV7-9 and TRBJ2-3; 8 nucleotides match TRBD2. The CDR3 loop spans 15 amino acids. The junction had 7 bases not matched to a gene; V was cut back by 2 bases and J by 6 bases. The germline V gene encodes CDR1 SEHNR and CDR2 FQNEAQ (reference sequence). CDR3 protein: CASSLWTSFGDTQYF. DNA for the CDR3: TGTGCCAGCAGCTTATGGACTAGCTTCGGGGATACGCAGTATTTT.

This clonotype was recorded at least ten times. The chain uses TRBV29-1 and TRBJ2-5; 7 nucleotides agree with TRBD1. Unmatched junction bases numbered 19, after V lost 5 bases and J lost 7 bases. Germline lookup yields CDR1 SQVTM and CDR2 ANQGSEA. The CDR3 is 16 residues long. The CDR3 here is CSVKKGTDYSRGTQYF. DNA of the CDR3: TGCAGCGTTAAAAAGGGGACAGACTATTCAAGAGGGACCCAGTACTTC.

As concerns this clonotype: A much larger clone is a single base away; this may be a read error. V is TRBV14 and J is TRBJ2-7; 13 bases align to TRBD2. This CDR3 contains 16 residues. In germline, CDR1 is SGHDN, CDR2 FVKESK. The CDR3 sequence: CASSLGLAGETYGQYF. In DNA form, the CDR3 reads TGTGCCAGCAGCCTCGGACTAGCGGGGGAAACCTACGGGCAGTACTTC.

This clonotype was counted between two and nine times. V is TRBV6-1 and J is TRBJ2-1; TRBD2 matches 9 bases. Germline V gene sequence: CDR1 MNHNS, CDR2 SASEGT. The CDR3 spans 12 residues. The J segment lost 9 bases and the V segment lost 8 bases, leaving 5 bases of the junction unmatched. This CDR3 reads CASRTSATEQFF. CDR3 in DNA: TGTGCCAGCCGGACTAGCGCCACTGAGCAGTTCTTC.

This chain uses TRBV5-6 with TRBJ1-4, with 9 bases identical to TRBD1. Unmatched junction bases numbered 5, after V lost 4 bases and J lost 4 bases. CDR3 size: 15 residues. Germline V CDR1 and CDR2: SGHDT, YYEEEE. CDR3 sequence reads: CASSLPGQGNEKLFF. The CDR3 nucleotides are TGTGCCAGCAGCCTCCCGGGACAGGGTAATGAAAAACTGTTTTTT. Complete variable domain (other parts from reference TRBV5-6 and TRBJ1-4): DAGVTQSPTHLIKTRGQQVTLRCSPKSGHDTVSWYQQALGQGPQFIFQYYEEEERQRGNFPDRFSGHQFPNYSSELNVNALLLGDSALYLCASSLPGQGNEKLFFGSGTQLSVL.

This clonotype was seen ten or more times. The chain is built from TRBV29-1 and TRBJ1-1, with D maybe TRBD1 (5 bases). The germline V and J ends were trimmed by 7 bases and 8 bases, with 23 bases remaining between them. Germline assignment: CDR1 SQVTM and CDR2 ANQGSEA. The CDR3 is 14 residues long. CDR3 region: CSARRGTGADEAFF. CDR3 nucleotides: TGCAGCGCCCGCCGGGGAACAGGAGCTGACGAAGCTTTCTTT.

This clonotype was counted ten times or more. The chain combines TRBV5-6 with TRBJ2-1; tentative D call: TRBD2 (5 bases). The V gene lost 0 bases and the J gene lost 12 bases, with 13 bases spanning the gap. Looked up from germline, CDR1 is SGHDT and CDR2 is YYEEEE. The CDR3 has 13 amino acids. CDR3 coding DNA: TGTGCCAGCAGCTTGGCAGGCCGGGATCGGCAGTTCTTC. Protein product: CASSLAGRDRQFF.

This clonotype was counted a few times. This rearrangement joins TRBV6-5 to TRBJ2-7; D is possibly TRBD1 or TRBD2 (5 bases each). V lost 4 bases and J lost 3, with 10 bases in between. The CDR3 consists of 13 residues. Germline values: CDR1 MNHEY, CDR2 SVGAGI. The DNA of the CDR3 is TGTGCCAGCAGTTGGGACGGCTACTACGAGCAGTACTTC. Protein: CASSWDGYYEQYF.